This entry lists 12 T cell receptor beta chains sequenced from one sample in a study of radiation and T cells in renal cell carcinoma. The time point is: baseline pretreatment blood. Regarding treatment: 15 Gy SBRT to primary tumor, nephrectomy 4 weeks later. The protocol was immunoSEQ multiplex PCR, while the TCRdb copy is restricted to in-frame clones and leaves out a portion. The sample gives 150,000 or so clones, around 89% of which show up once; around 4.1% is in the top ten. Here the sequenced sample was blood, taken from a patient whose treatment included radiotherapy and nephrectomy. The receptors here all came from a woman aged 70-85 years with renal cell carcinoma.

V usage is TRBV2 and J usage is TRBJ1-5; perhaps TRBD1 as D (5 bases). V shed 8 bases and J shed 0 bases, with 8 bases lying between them. Germline V lookup: CDR1 SNHLY, CDR2 FYNNEI. This CDR3 has 13 residues. CDR3 region: CASGGDSNQPQHF. The CDR3 DNA reads TGTGCCAGCGGGGGGGATAGCAATCAGCCCCAGCATTTT.

This clone showed up just once. V is TRBV11-2 and J is TRBJ2-7; D is uncertain. The V gene lost 5 bases and the J gene lost 0 bases, with 11 bases spanning the gap. In germline, CDR1 is SGHAT, CDR2 FQNNGV. This CDR3 spans 14 amino acids. The CDR3 sequence: CASSQRLSSYEQYF. CDR3 nucleotides: TGTGCCAGCAGCCAAAGGCTAAGCTCCTACGAGCAGTACTTC.

This chain joins TRBV9 and TRBJ1-2; the match to TRBD1 covers 12 bases. V trimming: 3 bases; J trimming: 4 bases; junction bases outside the gene matches: 19. This CDR3 region has 20 residues. The germline CDR1 and CDR2 sequences are SGDLS and YYNGEE. In DNA form, the CDR3 reads TGTGCCAGCAGCGGTTATTTTGTGGGGACAGGGGGCAGGATAGTCTATGGCTACACCTTC. This sequence encodes CASSGYFVGTGGRIVYGYTF.

The rearrangement joins TRBV9 to TRBJ2-1, with 7 bases matching TRBD2. The V gene's germline CDR1 is SGDLS and CDR2 YYNGEE. V trimming: 0 bases; J trimming: 5 bases; junction bases outside the gene matches: 8. The CDR3 has 16 residues. The chain's CDR3 is CASSVEGGAPNNEQFF. The CDR3 DNA sequence: TGTGCCAGCAGCGTAGAGGGAGGGGCCCCTAACAATGAGCAGTTCTTC.

The chain couples TRBV7-8 to TRBJ1-1; possibly TRBD1 for D (5 bases). The CDR3 has 14 amino acids. V lost 1 base to trimming and J lost 5 bases, with 11 bases between them. The germline gives CDR1 SGHVS, CDR2 FQNEAQ. CDR3: CASSLVQGETEAFF. CDR3 coding DNA: TGTGCCAGCAGCTTAGTTCAGGGTGAGACTGAAGCTTTCTTT.

The chain uses TRBV4-3 and TRBJ1-2; possibly TRBD1 for D (6 bases). The germline V gene has CDR1 LGHNA and CDR2 YSLEER. The ends were cut back, 0 bases at V and 6 bases at J, with 11 bases in the middle. The CDR3 covers 14 residues. CDR3 protein: CASSQDAGENGYTF. Written as DNA, the CDR3 is TGCGCCAGCAGCCAAGATGCAGGGGAGAATGGCTACACCTTC.

The chain employs TRBV9 and TRBJ2-7; 9 nucleotides align to TRBD2. V lost 0 bases to trimming and J lost 2 bases; unmatched junction nucleotides: 3. The CDR3 has 15 residues. Germline CDR1 reads SGDLS; CDR2 reads YYNGEE. The CDR3 protein is CASSVDLAGPYEQYF. The CDR3 region has the DNA TGTGCCAGCAGCGTAGATCTAGCGGGACCCTACGAGCAGTACTTC. Supplemented by reference TRBV9 and TRBJ2-7, the full variable domain reads DSGVTQTPKHLITATGQRVTLRCSPRSGDLSVYWYQQSLDQGLQFLIQYYNGEERAKGNILERFSAQQFPDLHSELNLSSLELGDSALYFCASSVDLAGPYEQYFGPGTRLTVT.

The CDR3, as DNA: TGCGCCAGCAGCCAAGACCCGCTAGGACTGAACACTGAAGCTTTCTTT. Protein: CASSQDPLGLNTEAFF. The rearrangement uses TRBV4-1 and TRBJ1-1, with unresolved D. Trimming cost V 0 bases and J 0 bases, with 11 bases left between them. Germline CDR1 MGHRA, CDR2 YSYEKL. The length of the CDR3 is 16 residues.

This chain joins TRBV7-9 and TRBJ1-2; a possible D gene is TRBD1 (5 bases). V dropped 1 base and J dropped 2 bases, with 8 bases sitting between them. The CDR3 length is 14 residues. The V gene's germline CDR1 is SEHNR and CDR2 FQNEAQ (reference sequence). In nucleotides, the CDR3 is TGTGCCAGCAGCTTAGGACAGTTCAACTATGGCTACACCTTC. Amino acids: CASSLGQFNYGYTF.

This clone appeared a single time. This rearrangement joins TRBV10-2 to TRBJ2-7; TRBD2 matches 7 bases. The ends lost 4 bases at V and 4 bases at J; junction bases unmatched: 4. The CDR3 length is 13 residues. CDR1 is WSHSY, CDR2 SAAADI, per germline. The CDR3 coding sequence is TGCGCCAGCAGTGTCACGCGGGGGTACGAGCAGTACTTC. It is translated as CASSVTRGYEQYF.

The chain joins TRBV5-1 to TRBJ2-3; D uncertain. Germline V CDR1 and CDR2: SGHRS, YFSETQ. The germline V and J ends were trimmed by 0 bases and 5 bases, with 13 bases remaining between them. CDR3 size: 15 residues. CDR3 region: CASSLAGTLRDTQYF. The CDR3 DNA reads as TGCGCCAGCAGCTTGGCCGGAACCTTGAGAGATACGCAGTATTTT.

This clone was detected only once. V gene TRBV5-6 combines with J gene TRBJ2-5; the match to TRBD2 covers 11 bases. Germline CDR1 is SGHDT and CDR2 is YYEEEE. The trim removed 3 bases at V and 2 bases at J, leaving 3 bases unmatched. The CDR3 has 15 amino acids. CDR3: CASSWGTSGQETQYF. The CDR3 DNA reads TGTGCCAGCAGCTGGGGGACTAGCGGACAAGAGACCCAGTACTTC. The entire variable domain, with the rest obtained from reference TRBV5-6 and TRBJ2-5, is as follows: DAGVTQSPTHLIKTRGQQVTLRCSPKSGHDTVSWYQQALGQGPQFIFQYYEEEERQRGNFPDRFSGHQFPNYSSELNVNALLLGDSALYLCASSWGTSGQETQYFGPGTRLLVL.